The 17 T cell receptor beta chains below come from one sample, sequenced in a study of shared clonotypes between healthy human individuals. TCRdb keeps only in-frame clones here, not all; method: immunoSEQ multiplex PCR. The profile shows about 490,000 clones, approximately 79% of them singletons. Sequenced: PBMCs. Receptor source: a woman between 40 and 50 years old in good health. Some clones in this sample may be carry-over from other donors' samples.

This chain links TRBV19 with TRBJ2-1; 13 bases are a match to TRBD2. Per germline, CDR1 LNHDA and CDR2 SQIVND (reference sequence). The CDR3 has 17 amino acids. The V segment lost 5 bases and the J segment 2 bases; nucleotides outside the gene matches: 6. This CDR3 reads CASSLWTSGGTYNEQFF. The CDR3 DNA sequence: TGTGCCAGTAGTTTGTGGACTAGCGGGGGAACCTACAATGAGCAGTTCTTC.

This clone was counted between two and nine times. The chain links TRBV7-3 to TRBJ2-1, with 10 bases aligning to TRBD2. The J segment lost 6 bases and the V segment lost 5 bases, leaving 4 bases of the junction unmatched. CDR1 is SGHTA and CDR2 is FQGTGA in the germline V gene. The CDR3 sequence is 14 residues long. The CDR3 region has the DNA TGTGCCAGCAGCCCAGCGGGAGGGGTCAATGAGCAGTTCTTC. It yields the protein CASSPAGGVNEQFF.

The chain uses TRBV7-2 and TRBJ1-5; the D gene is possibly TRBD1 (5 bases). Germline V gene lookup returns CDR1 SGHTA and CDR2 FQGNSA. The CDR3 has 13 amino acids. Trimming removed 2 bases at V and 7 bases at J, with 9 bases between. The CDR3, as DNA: TGTGCCAGCAGCTTACTGGGGGAACAGCCCCAGCATTTT. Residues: CASSLLGEQPQHF.

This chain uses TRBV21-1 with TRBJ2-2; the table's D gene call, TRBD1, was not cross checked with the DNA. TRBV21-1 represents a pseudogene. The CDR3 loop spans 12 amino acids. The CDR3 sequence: CASKRGGGELFF. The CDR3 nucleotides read TGTGCCAGCAAAAGGGGTGGCGGGGAGCTGTTTTTT.

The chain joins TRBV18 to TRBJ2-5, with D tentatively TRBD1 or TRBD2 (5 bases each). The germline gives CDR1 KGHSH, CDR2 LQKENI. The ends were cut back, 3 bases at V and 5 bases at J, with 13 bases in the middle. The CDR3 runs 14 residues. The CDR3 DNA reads TGTGCCAGCTCACCCGGGGCCGATCCCGAGACCCAGTACTTC. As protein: CASSPGADPETQYF. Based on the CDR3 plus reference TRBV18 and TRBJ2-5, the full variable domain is NAGVMQNPRHLVRRRGQEARLRCSPMKGHSHVYWYRQLPEEGLKFMVYLQKENIIDESGMPKERFSAEFPKEGPSILRIQQVVRGDSAAYFCASSPGADPETQYFGPGTRLLVL.

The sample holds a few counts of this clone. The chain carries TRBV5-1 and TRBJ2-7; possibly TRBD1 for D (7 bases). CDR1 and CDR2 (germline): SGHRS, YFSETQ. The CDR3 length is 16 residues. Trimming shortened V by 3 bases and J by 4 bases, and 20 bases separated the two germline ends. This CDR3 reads CASSWEQGRTTYEQYF. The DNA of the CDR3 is TGCGCCAGCAGCTGGGAACAGGGGAGGACCACATACGAGCAGTACTTC.

CDR3 DNA: TGTGCCAGCAGCTCGGGACAGGCCTACAATGAGCAGTTCTTC. Its protein is CASSSGQAYNEQFF. The chain links TRBV7-9 to TRBJ2-1; 8 nucleotides align to TRBD1. V lost 4 bases to trimming and J lost 2 bases; unmatched junction nucleotides: 1. CDR3 length equals 14 residues. Germline V CDR1 and CDR2: SEHNR, FQNEAQ (reference sequence).

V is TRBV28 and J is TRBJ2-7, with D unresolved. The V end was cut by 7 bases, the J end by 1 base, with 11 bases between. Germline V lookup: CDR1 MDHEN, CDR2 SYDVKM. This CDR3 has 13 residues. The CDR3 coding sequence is TGTGCCAGCAAGCTCGGAAGATCCTACGAGCAGTACTTC. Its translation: CASKLGRSYEQYF.

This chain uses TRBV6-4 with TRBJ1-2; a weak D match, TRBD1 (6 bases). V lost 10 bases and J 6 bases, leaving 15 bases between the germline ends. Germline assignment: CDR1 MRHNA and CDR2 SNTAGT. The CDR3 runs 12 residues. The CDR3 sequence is CATTWDTDGYTF. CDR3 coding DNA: TGTGCCACCACTTGGGACACCGATGGCTACACCTTC.

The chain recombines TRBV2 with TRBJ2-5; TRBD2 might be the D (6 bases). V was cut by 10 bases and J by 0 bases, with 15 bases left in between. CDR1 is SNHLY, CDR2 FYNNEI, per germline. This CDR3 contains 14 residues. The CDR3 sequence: CATQPERDQETQYF. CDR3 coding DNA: TGTGCCACCCAGCCAGAGCGGGACCAAGAGACCCAGTACTTC.

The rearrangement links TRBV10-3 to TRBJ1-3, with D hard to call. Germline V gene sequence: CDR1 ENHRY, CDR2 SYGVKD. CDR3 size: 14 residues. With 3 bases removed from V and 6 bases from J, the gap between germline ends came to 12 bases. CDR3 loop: CAISDGDLENTIYF. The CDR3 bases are TGTGCCATCAGTGATGGGGATTTAGAAAACACCATATATTTT.

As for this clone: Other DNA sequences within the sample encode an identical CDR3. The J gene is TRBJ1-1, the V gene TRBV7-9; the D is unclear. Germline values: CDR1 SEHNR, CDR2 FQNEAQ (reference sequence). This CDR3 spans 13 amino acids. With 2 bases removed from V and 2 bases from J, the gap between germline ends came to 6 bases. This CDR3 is CASSLQTNTEAFF. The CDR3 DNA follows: TGTGCCAGCAGCTTACAGACAAACACTGAAGCTTTCTTT.

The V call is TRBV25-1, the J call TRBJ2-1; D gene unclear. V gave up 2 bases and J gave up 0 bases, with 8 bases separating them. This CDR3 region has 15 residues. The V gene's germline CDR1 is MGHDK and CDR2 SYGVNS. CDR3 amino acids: CASSEVGHSYNEQFF. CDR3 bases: TGTGCCAGCAGTGAAGTCGGCCACTCCTACAATGAGCAGTTCTTC.

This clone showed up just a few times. The chain's CDR3 is CASKRAGRQPQHF. For the CDR3, the DNA is TGTGCCAGTAAGAGAGCAGGGAGGCAGCCCCAGCATTTT. This chain links TRBV19 with TRBJ1-5; possible D gene TRBD1, 5 bases. The germline V gene has CDR1 LNHDA and CDR2 SQIVND (reference sequence). Trimming took 7 bases from V and 7 from J, leaving 14 bases between them. This CDR3 has 13 residues.

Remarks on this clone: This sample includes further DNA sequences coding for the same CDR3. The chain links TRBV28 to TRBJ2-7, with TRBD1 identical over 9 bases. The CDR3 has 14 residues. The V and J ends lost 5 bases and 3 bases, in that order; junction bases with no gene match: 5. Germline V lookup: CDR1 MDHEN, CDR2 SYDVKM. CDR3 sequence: CASSLPGQGYEQYF. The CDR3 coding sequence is TGTGCCAGCAGTCTGCCGGGACAGGGCTACGAGCAGTACTTC.

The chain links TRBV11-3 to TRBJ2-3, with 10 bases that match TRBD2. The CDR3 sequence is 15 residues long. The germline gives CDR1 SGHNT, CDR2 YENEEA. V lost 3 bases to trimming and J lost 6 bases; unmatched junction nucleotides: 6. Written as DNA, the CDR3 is TGTGCCAGCAGCTTGGCTAGCGGGAGTGTGGATACGCAGTATTTT. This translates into CASSLASGSVDTQYF.

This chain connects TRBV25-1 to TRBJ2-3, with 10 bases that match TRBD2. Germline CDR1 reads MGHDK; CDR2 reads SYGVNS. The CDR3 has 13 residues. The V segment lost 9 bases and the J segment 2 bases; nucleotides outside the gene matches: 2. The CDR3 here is CASLAGVTDTQYF. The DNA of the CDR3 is TGTGCCAGTCTAGCGGGAGTCACAGATACGCAGTATTTT.